These T cell receptor beta chains were read from a single sample in a study of blood T cell repertoires in COVID-19. The assay was immunoSEQ multiplex PCR, and TCRdb's table has in-frame clones only and misses some. This table holds some 80,000 clones, about four fifths found once. Sequencing input: peripheral blood. These receptors all stem from a woman in her seventies with acute or convalescent COVID-19. Both conserved end residues are part of each CDR3. A D gene is named only where the DNA matches it firmly. Expanded clones are given a class, and other clones once, few, many or no size at all.

V gene	D gene	J gene	clone size	CDR3 protein	CDR3 DNA
TRBV7-2	.	TRBJ2-7	.	CASSLNRPVVPTYEQYF	TGTGCCAGCAGCTTGAACCGCCCGGTTGTACCTACCTACGAGCAGTACTTC
TRBV5-1	TRBD1	TRBJ2-2	.	CASSTGQMNTGELFF	TGCGCCAGCAGCACGGGACAGATGAACACCGGGGAGCTGTTTTTT
TRBV5-6	.	TRBJ1-1	.	CASSPQVGVTNTEAFF	TGTGCCAGCAGCCCCCAGGTCGGGGTAACGAACACTGAAGCTTTCTTT
TRBV7-9	.	TRBJ2-5	.	CASTYLGTPEETQYF	TGTGCCAGCACCTACCTTGGGACACCTGAAGAGACCCAGTACTTC
TRBV9	.	TRBJ1-2	once	CASSAAGGGSRYTF	TGTGCCAGCAGCGCGGCCGGCGGCGGGTCCCGCTACACCTTC
TRBV27	TRBD2	TRBJ2-7	.	CASSPLGTSDYEQYF	TGTGCCAGCAGTCCCCTTGGGACTAGCGACTACGAGCAGTACTTC
TRBV11-1	.	TRBJ1-1	.	CASSLGRVNTEAFF	TGTGCCAGCAGCTTAGGGCGGGTGAACACTGAAGCTTTCTTT
TRBV19	.	TRBJ1-1	.	CASNLQGISEAFF	TGTGCCAGTAATTTGCAGGGTATTTCTGAAGCTTTCTTT
TRBV19	.	TRBJ2-3	.	CASSMEGRRSDTQYF	TGTGCCAGTAGTATGGAGGGCAGGCGTTCAGATACGCAGTATTTT
TRBV7-2	.	TRBJ2-2	few	CASSVDYSGELFF	TGTGCCAGCAGCGTAGACTACTCCGGGGAGCTGTTTTTT
TRBV3-1/TRBV3-2	TRBD1	TRBJ1-2	.	CASSLAGGSDGYTF	TGTGCCAGCAGTCTTGCAGGGGGGTCTGATGGCTACACCTTC
TRBV10-1	TRBD2	TRBJ2-7	.	CASSDSAGGRGYEQYF	TGCGCCAGCAGTGATTCAGCGGGAGGACGGGGCTACGAGCAGTACTTC
TRBV7-6	TRBD2	TRBJ2-1	.	CASSPKGLAGPSLYNEQFF	TGTGCCAGCAGCCCAAAGGGACTAGCGGGACCCTCACTCTACAATGAGCAGTTCTTC
TRBV11-3	TRBD2	TRBJ2-3	.	CASSPRSGTSGRSTDTQYF	TGTGCCAGCAGCCCCCGCTCAGGGACTAGCGGGAGAAGCACAGATACGCAGTATTTT
TRBV2	TRBD1	TRBJ1-6	.	CASAGTANSPLHF	TGTGCCAGCGCCGGGACAGCTAATTCACCCCTCCACTTT
TRBV6-1	TRBD2	TRBJ2-1	.	CASSEALPRRTSGGDNEQFF	TGTGCCAGCAGTGAAGCGCTTCCCCGAAGGACTAGCGGGGGGGATAATGAGCAGTTCTTC
TRBV2	.	TRBJ1-4	.	CAIYGGGANEKLFF	TGTGCCATCTACGGCGGGGGGGCTAATGAAAAACTGTTTTTT
TRBV3-1/TRBV3-2	TRBD2	TRBJ2-1	.	CASSLRRTSGSEQFF	TGTGCCAGCAGCCTACGTCGGACTAGCGGGAGTGAGCAGTTCTTC
TRBV5-1	TRBD2	TRBJ2-7	.	CASSTGNSGRAYEQYF	TGCGCCAGCAGCACAGGGAATAGCGGGAGGGCGTACGAGCAGTACTTC
TRBV5-1	TRBD1	TRBJ1-4	.	CASSLRTGSNEKLFF	TGCGCCAGCAGCCTACGGACAGGGTCTAATGAAAAACTGTTTTTT
TRBV10-3	.	TRBJ2-6	.	CAISESRVAGANVLTF	TGTGCCATCAGTGAATCGCGGGTGGCTGGGGCCAACGTCCTGACTTTC
TRBV18	.	TRBJ2-7	.	CASSPSGLYEQYF	TGTGCCAGCTCCCCCTCAGGCCTTTACGAGCAGTACTTC